The present T cell receptor (beta chain) was sequenced within a study of cytomegalovirus exposure and HLA in healthy donors. Study results and limitations: Data from an earlier analysis indicated that most TCR beta V segments were productive either about 90% or about 30% of the time.

Remarks on this clone: The antigen is not known.

60 Vbeta and 13 Jbeta primers were used in PCR. The repertoire was sequenced with immunoSEQ multiplex PCR; TCRdb's copy has only in-frame clones and lacks some. Among 100,000 to 150,000 clones listed, about 78% were seen once. Germline loops: CDR1 LNHDA, CDR2 SQIVND (reference sequence). The CDR3 runs 15 residues. V lost 5 bases and J lost 1; bases outside the gene matches: 7. The receptor's source is a man aged 45 to 65 in good health and CMV-seropositive. Sequencing used PBMCs. V usage is TRBV19 and J usage is TRBJ1-1, with TRBD1 matching 7 bases. The CDR3, as DNA: TGTGCCAGTAGTCCGCGACAGGGATGGAACACTGAAGCTTTCTTT. Translated: CASSPRQGWNTEAFF.